The text below deals with one T cell receptor beta chain. The same CDR3 can be traced to other DNA sequences in this sample. The data were taken from a study of blood T cell repertoires in COVID-19. Sequenced by immunoSEQ multiplex PCR; TCRdb stores in-frame clones only, minus some. The sample lists about 180,000 clones, around 80% occurring once. V was pared by 1 base and J by 8 bases, with 8 bases between. The germline V gene encodes CDR1 SEHNR and CDR2 FQNEAQ (reference sequence). This CDR3 comprises 12 residues. The clonotype originates from a human donor in a cohort sampled during active COVID-19. The gene calls are TRBV7-9 and TRBJ1-2; D is undetermined. Sample: peripheral blood. The CDR3 region has the DNA TGTGCCAGCAGCTTAGAAAGACTCGGCTACACCTTC. This codes for CASSLERLGYTF.